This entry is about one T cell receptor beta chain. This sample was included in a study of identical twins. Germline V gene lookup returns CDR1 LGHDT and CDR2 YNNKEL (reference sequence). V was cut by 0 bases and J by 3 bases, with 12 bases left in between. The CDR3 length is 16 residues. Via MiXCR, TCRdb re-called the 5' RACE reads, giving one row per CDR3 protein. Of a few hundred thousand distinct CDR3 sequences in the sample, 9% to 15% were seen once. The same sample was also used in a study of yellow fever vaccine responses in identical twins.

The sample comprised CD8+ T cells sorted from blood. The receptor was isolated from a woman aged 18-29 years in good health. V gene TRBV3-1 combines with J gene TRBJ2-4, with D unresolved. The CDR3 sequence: CASSQEGRRDKNIQYF. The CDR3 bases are TGTGCCAGCAGCCAAGAAGGCCGGAGAGACAAAAACATTCAGTACTTC.